A selection of T cell receptor beta chains follows, all from one sample in a study of blood T cell repertoires in COVID-19. The protocol was immunoSEQ multiplex PCR, while the TCRdb copy is restricted to in-frame clones and leaves out a portion. The sample includes 150,000 or so clones, approximately 80% of them seen just once. Sequenced material: peripheral blood. The source is an elderly woman with active or convalescent COVID-19. CDR3s include the opening cysteine and the closing phenylalanine or tryptophan. The order of the fields is J gene, clone size, V gene, D gene, CDR3 DNA, CDR3 protein. The D gene is left open where the match is weak. Expanded clones are given a class, and other clones once, few, many or no size at all.

j_gene: TRBJ2-7
abundance: NA
v_gene: TRBV5-5
d_gene: TRBD1
CDR3nt: TGTGCCAGCAGCCCGAGACAGGGGTACAACGAGCAGTACTTC
CDR3aa: CASSPRQGYNEQYF

j_gene: TRBJ1-2
abundance: NA
v_gene: TRBV6-1
d_gene: NA
CDR3nt: TGTGCCAGCAGTGAACCCTGGAATCCATCCCCAGGGAAGAGGATCTATGGCTACACCTTC
CDR3aa: CASSEPWNPSPGKRIYGYTF

j_gene: TRBJ2-3
abundance: few
v_gene: TRBV4-3
d_gene: TRBD2
CDR3nt: TGCGCCAGCAGCCAAGAACCTAGCGGGGGGGCAGATACGCAGTATTTT
CDR3aa: CASSQEPSGGADTQYF

j_gene: TRBJ2-7
abundance: once
v_gene: TRBV5-4
d_gene: TRBD1
CDR3nt: TGTGCCAGCAGCCAGAAGGGCCAACAGGGGGCGGGCGAGCAGTACTTC
CDR3aa: CASSQKGQQGAGEQYF

j_gene: TRBJ1-2
abundance: NA
v_gene: TRBV21-1
d_gene: NA
CDR3nt: TGTGCCAGGAATGGACAGCACCCCTTC
CDR3aa: CARNGQHPF

j_gene: TRBJ1-2
abundance: NA
v_gene: TRBV20-1
d_gene: TRBD1
CDR3nt: TGCAGTGCTCGACAGGGGCGTGGCTACACCTTC
CDR3aa: CSARQGRGYTF

j_gene: TRBJ2-5
abundance: once
v_gene: TRBV7-2
d_gene: TRBD2
CDR3nt: TGTGCCAGCAGCTTAGACGAGACTAGCGTGGAGACCCAGTACTTC
CDR3aa: CASSLDETSVETQYF

j_gene: TRBJ1-4
abundance: once
v_gene: TRBV19
d_gene: NA
CDR3nt: TGTGCCAGCGGGACATCATCGGCAAAACTGTTTTTT
CDR3aa: CASGTSSAKLFF

j_gene: TRBJ1-1
abundance: NA
v_gene: TRBV29-1
d_gene: NA
CDR3nt: TGCAGCGTTGAAAGAGGTCGGAACACTGAAGCTTTCTTT
CDR3aa: CSVERGRNTEAFF

j_gene: TRBJ1-2
abundance: NA
v_gene: TRBV10-3
d_gene: NA
CDR3nt: TGTGCCACCGGGTTGAATGGCTACACCTTC
CDR3aa: CATGLNGYTF

j_gene: TRBJ1-5
abundance: few
v_gene: TRBV5-6
d_gene: TRBD1
CDR3nt: TGTGCCAGCAGCCACGGGGACAGGGTTCTAGGTCAGCCCCAGCATTTT
CDR3aa: CASSHGDRVLGQPQHF

j_gene: TRBJ2-7
abundance: NA
v_gene: TRBV3-1/TRBV3-2
d_gene: TRBD2
CDR3nt: TGTGCCAGCAGCCAAGAGCTAGCGGGGGGCCTATCCTACGAGCAGTACTTC
CDR3aa: CASSQELAGGLSYEQYF

j_gene: TRBJ2-1
abundance: NA
v_gene: TRBV6-2/TRBV6-3
d_gene: NA
CDR3nt: TGTGCCAGCAGTAATTCCCGACGGGGGAACAATGAGCAGTTCTTC
CDR3aa: CASSNSRRGNNEQFF

j_gene: TRBJ1-2
abundance: NA
v_gene: TRBV19
d_gene: NA
CDR3nt: TGTGCCAGTACCAGGAAAGGACAGAACTATGGCTACACCTTC
CDR3aa: CASTRKGQNYGYTF

j_gene: TRBJ2-2
abundance: NA
v_gene: TRBV4-3
d_gene: TRBD2
CDR3nt: TGCGCCAGCAGCCAAGGTCTCCGGGGAGCGGGGGGGCCTCTACTCGCCACCGGGGAGCTGTTTTTT
CDR3aa: CASSQGLRGAGGPLLATGELFF

j_gene: TRBJ1-4
abundance: NA
v_gene: TRBV28
d_gene: NA
CDR3nt: TGTGCCAGCAGTTTATCCCACGTCGGGTCAGGGCGTGAAGAAAAACTGTTTTTT
CDR3aa: CASSLSHVGSGREEKLFF

j_gene: TRBJ2-3
abundance: NA
v_gene: TRBV27
d_gene: TRBD2
CDR3nt: TGTGCCAGCAGAAGCGGGGTAGCGGGGGGGCTTCCAGATACGCAGTATTTT
CDR3aa: CASRSGVAGGLPDTQYF

j_gene: TRBJ2-7
abundance: NA
v_gene: TRBV7-2
d_gene: TRBD1
CDR3nt: TGTGCCAGCAGCACCAAGACAGGGACCTACGAGCAGTACTTC
CDR3aa: CASSTKTGTYEQYF

j_gene: TRBJ1-5
abundance: NA
v_gene: TRBV18
d_gene: NA
CDR3nt: TGTGCCAGCTCACCTAATGCCCTCGCCCAGGGTCTTCAAATTCAGCCCCAGCATTTT
CDR3aa: CASSPNALAQGLQIQPQHF

j_gene: TRBJ1-2
abundance: few
v_gene: TRBV19
d_gene: NA
CDR3nt: TGTGCCAGTAGTATAGATTTCGCCGCTCGGGGTGTTGGCTACACCTTC
CDR3aa: CASSIDFAARGVGYTF

j_gene: TRBJ2-2
abundance: NA
v_gene: TRBV30
d_gene: TRBD2
CDR3nt: TGTGCCTGGGCCCTTGGGGGGGTACGGACCGGGGAGCTGTTTTTT
CDR3aa: CAWALGGVRTGELFF

j_gene: TRBJ1-1
abundance: NA
v_gene: TRBV12-5
d_gene: NA
CDR3nt: TGTGCTAGTGGTTTTACAGGGTATGAAGCTTTCTTT
CDR3aa: CASGFTGYEAFF

j_gene: TRBJ1-2
abundance: NA
v_gene: TRBV15
d_gene: TRBD1
CDR3nt: TGTGCCACCAGCAGGGGGACAGGGGATAACTATGGCTACACCTTC
CDR3aa: CATSRGTGDNYGYTF

j_gene: TRBJ1-2
abundance: NA
v_gene: TRBV7-9
d_gene: NA
CDR3nt: TGTGCCAGCAGCTTAGTCGGGGGGAACTATGGCTACACCTTC
CDR3aa: CASSLVGGNYGYTF

j_gene: TRBJ1-5
abundance: few
v_gene: TRBV27
d_gene: NA
CDR3nt: TGTGCCAGCAGTTTCTCGTATAGCAATCAGCCCCAGCATTTT
CDR3aa: CASSFSYSNQPQHF

j_gene: TRBJ1-6
abundance: NA
v_gene: TRBV5-8
d_gene: NA
CDR3nt: TGTGCCAGCAGCTTGAGGGGTGAGGTTTGGTCACCCCTCCACTTT
CDR3aa: CASSLRGEVWSPLHF

j_gene: TRBJ2-5
abundance: once
v_gene: TRBV14
d_gene: TRBD2
CDR3nt: TGTGCCAGCAGCCAAGAGGGGTGGATAGCGGGGGAGCAAGAGACCCAGTACTTC
CDR3aa: CASSQEGWIAGEQETQYF

j_gene: TRBJ1-6
abundance: NA
v_gene: TRBV19
d_gene: TRBD1
CDR3nt: TGTGCCAGTAGCGACAGGGGTAAAGATTCACCCCTCCACTTT
CDR3aa: CASSDRGKDSPLHF

j_gene: TRBJ2-2
abundance: NA
v_gene: TRBV7-9
d_gene: NA
CDR3nt: TGTGCCGGGTTACGACAGGTGAACACCGGGGAGCTGTTTTTT
CDR3aa: CAGLRQVNTGELFF

j_gene: TRBJ2-7
abundance: NA
v_gene: TRBV6-5
d_gene: NA
CDR3nt: TGTGCCAGCAGTTTGCCAGGACAGTCCTACGAGCAGTACTTC
CDR3aa: CASSLPGQSYEQYF

j_gene: TRBJ2-7
abundance: NA
v_gene: TRBV5-1
d_gene: NA
CDR3nt: TGCGCCAGCAGCTTGGCTGCAGTCTCCTACGAGCAGTACTTC
CDR3aa: CASSLAAVSYEQYF

j_gene: TRBJ2-2
abundance: NA
v_gene: TRBV9
d_gene: TRBD1
CDR3nt: TGTGCCAGCAGCGTCGATTCTCACCGGGACAGGGGTGTTGGAGCCCTAAACACCGGGGAGCTGTTTTTT
CDR3aa: CASSVDSHRDRGVGALNTGELFF

j_gene: TRBJ1-6
abundance: NA
v_gene: TRBV9
d_gene: NA
CDR3nt: TGTGCCAGCAGCGTAGGTCCGGAGCCTGAGTCACCCCTCCACTTT
CDR3aa: CASSVGPEPESPLHF

j_gene: TRBJ2-3
abundance: NA
v_gene: TRBV2
d_gene: TRBD2
CDR3nt: TGTGCCAGCAGTGATAGCGGGGGGGCTGGAACAAATACGCAGTATTTT
CDR3aa: CASSDSGGAGTNTQYF

j_gene: TRBJ1-1
abundance: NA
v_gene: TRBV7-9
d_gene: NA
CDR3nt: TGTGCCAGCAGCTTATCAGAAACAGAAGCTTTCTTT
CDR3aa: CASSLSETEAFF

j_gene: TRBJ1-1
abundance: NA
v_gene: TRBV4-3
d_gene: NA
CDR3nt: TGCGCCAGCAGCCGCGATGCGGGGGCCCGGGACACTGAAGCTTTCTTT
CDR3aa: CASSRDAGARDTEAFF

j_gene: TRBJ1-4
abundance: once
v_gene: TRBV4-1
d_gene: TRBD1
CDR3nt: TGCGCCAGCAGCCAAACCAGGGGGGAAAAACTGTTTTTT
CDR3aa: CASSQTRGEKLFF

j_gene: TRBJ1-1
abundance: NA
v_gene: TRBV7-2
d_gene: NA
CDR3nt: TGTGCCAGCAGCCCGCTTGGGGCGGTTGAAGCTTTCTTT
CDR3aa: CASSPLGAVEAFF

j_gene: TRBJ2-3
abundance: few
v_gene: TRBV21-1
d_gene: NA
CDR3nt: TGTGCCAGCAGCAAAGCCGGAGCGGGGGGGAACGCAGATACGCAGTATTTT
CDR3aa: CASSKAGAGGNADTQYF

j_gene: TRBJ2-1
abundance: NA
v_gene: TRBV19
d_gene: TRBD2
CDR3nt: TGTGCCAGTAGTATAACAACTAGCGGGCACAATGAGCAGTTCTTC
CDR3aa: CASSITTSGHNEQFF

j_gene: TRBJ1-1
abundance: NA
v_gene: TRBV12-3/TRBV12-4
d_gene: TRBD1
CDR3nt: TGTGCCAGCAGTTTCAGGGGGCGTCAGGCTTTCTTT
CDR3aa: CASSFRGRQAFF

j_gene: TRBJ2-6
abundance: many
v_gene: TRBV4-3
d_gene: NA
CDR3nt: TGCGCCAGCAGCGCCTCGGTTGCTGGGGCCAACGTCCTGACTTTC
CDR3aa: CASSASVAGANVLTF

j_gene: TRBJ1-1
abundance: many
v_gene: TRBV30
d_gene: NA
CDR3nt: TGTGCCTGGAGTACAGAGATGAACACTGAAGCTTTCTTT
CDR3aa: CAWSTEMNTEAFF

j_gene: TRBJ1-5
abundance: NA
v_gene: TRBV6-2/TRBV6-3
d_gene: TRBD1
CDR3nt: TGTGCCAGCAGTTGGACAGGGGACCGTTGGCAGCCCCAGCATTTT
CDR3aa: CASSWTGDRWQPQHF

j_gene: TRBJ2-1
abundance: NA
v_gene: TRBV5-1
d_gene: NA
CDR3nt: TGCGCCAGCTCTCCAGAGACAGTGGTGAATGAGCAGTTCTTC
CDR3aa: CASSPETVVNEQFF

j_gene: TRBJ2-7
abundance: NA
v_gene: TRBV11-2
d_gene: NA
CDR3nt: TGTGCCAGCAGAATAGGGGGTGGCCCCTACGAGCAGTACTTC
CDR3aa: CASRIGGGPYEQYF

j_gene: TRBJ2-5
abundance: NA
v_gene: TRBV4-2
d_gene: NA
CDR3nt: TGTGCCAGCAGCCAAGGGCTACAGGGAAAGACCCAGTACTTC
CDR3aa: CASSQGLQGKTQYF

j_gene: TRBJ2-7
abundance: NA
v_gene: TRBV19
d_gene: TRBD1
CDR3nt: TGTGCCAGTGCCTACGGGACAGGAAGTTACGAGCAGTACTTC
CDR3aa: CASAYGTGSYEQYF